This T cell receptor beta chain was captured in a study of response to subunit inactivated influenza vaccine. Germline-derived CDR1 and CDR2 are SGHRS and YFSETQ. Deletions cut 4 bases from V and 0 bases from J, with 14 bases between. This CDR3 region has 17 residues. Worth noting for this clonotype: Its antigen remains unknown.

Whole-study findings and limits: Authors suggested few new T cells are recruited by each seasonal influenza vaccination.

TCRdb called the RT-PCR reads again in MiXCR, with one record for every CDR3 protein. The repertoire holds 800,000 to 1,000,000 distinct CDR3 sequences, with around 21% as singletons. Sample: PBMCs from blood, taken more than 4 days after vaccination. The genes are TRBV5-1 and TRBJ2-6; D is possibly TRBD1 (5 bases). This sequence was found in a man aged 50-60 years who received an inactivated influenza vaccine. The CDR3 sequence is CASSLSPQGSGANVLTF. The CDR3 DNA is TGCGCCAGCAGCCTTTCCCCCCAGGGCTCTGGGGCCAACGTCCTGACTTTC.